The 28 T cell receptor beta chains below come from one sample, sequenced in a study of cytomegalovirus exposure and HLA in healthy donors. Amplification used 60 Vbeta primers and 13 Jbeta primers. Here immunoSEQ multiplex PCR was the method, and the copy in TCRdb shows in-frame clones only, minus some. This sample yields under 130,000 clones, of which about 81% are seen a single time; 2% to 2.5% belongs to the top ten. Sequences were obtained from PBMCs. Source of these receptors: a man aged 30-40 years in good health and CMV-seronegative.

The chain combines TRBV4-1 with TRBJ1-2; D is unclear. The germline CDR1 and CDR2 sequences are MGHRA and YSYEKL. The CDR3 spans 13 residues. V was cut by 4 bases and J by 4 bases, with 10 bases left in between. CDR3 sequence: CASSPSYGYGYTF. The CDR3 DNA is TGCGCCAGCAGCCCCTCCTATGGCTATGGCTACACCTTC.

CDR3 coding DNA: TGTGCCAGCAGCTTACAGAACCGCAATCAGCCCCAGCATTTT. It codes for CASSLQNRNQPQHF. This chain connects TRBV7-2 to TRBJ1-5, with D unresolved. The V gene lost 2 bases and the J gene lost 2 bases, with 7 bases spanning the gap. Germline CDR1 reads SGHTA; CDR2 reads FQGNSA. The CDR3 is 14 amino acids. Full variable domain (rest looked up from reference TRBV7-2 and TRBJ1-5): GAGVSQSPSNKVTEKGKDVELRCDPISGHTALYWYRQSLGQGLEFLIYFQGNSAPDKSGLPSDRFSAERTGGSVSTLTIQRTQQEDSAVYLCASSLQNRNQPQHFGDGTRLSIL.

The chain combines TRBV6-5 with TRBJ1-4, with no clear D. Germline V gene lookup returns CDR1 MNHEY and CDR2 SVGAGI. The CDR3 runs to 15 residues. V lost 2 bases and J lost 5, with 12 bases in between. This CDR3 is CASSYRPVGNEKLFF. CDR3 DNA: TGTGCCAGCAGTTACAGGCCGGTGGGCAATGAAAAACTGTTTTTT.

This rearrangement joins TRBV7-9 to TRBJ1-1, with TRBD1 identical over 7 bases. The V gene end was trimmed by 5 bases and the J gene end by 7 bases; junction bases not matched to a gene: 4. The CDR3 sequence is 12 residues long. The germline CDR1 and CDR2 sequences are SEHNR and FQNEAQ (reference sequence). CDR3 loop: CASSGTDGEAFF. CDR3 bases: TGTGCCAGCAGCGGGACAGATGGTGAAGCTTTCTTT.

The gene calls are TRBV5-4 and TRBJ2-7, with TRBD2 matching 7 bases. V shed 1 base and J 3 bases; nucleotides not matched to a gene: 7. The germline CDR1 and CDR2 sequences are SGHNT and YYREEE (reference sequence). The CDR3 contains 15 residues. CDR3 sequence: CASSLRGSGGYEQYF. Written as DNA, the CDR3 is TGTGCCAGCAGCTTGAGGGGTTCGGGGGGCTACGAGCAGTACTTC.

This clone was seen only a few times. This CDR3 reads CASSLRASGDNEQFF. CDR3 nucleotides: TGTGCCAGCAGCTTAAGGGCTAGCGGGGACAATGAGCAGTTCTTC. The chain uses TRBV7-9 and TRBJ2-1; 9 bases match TRBD2. V dropped 2 bases and J dropped 5; count of bases not matched to a gene: 4. CDR3 size: 15 residues. Germline assignment: CDR1 SEHNR and CDR2 FQNEAQ (reference sequence).

J is TRBJ2-5 and V is TRBV7-7; the D is unclear. Trimming removed 1 base from V and 1 base from J, with 4 bases in between. Germline V lookup: CDR1 SSHAT, CDR2 FNYEAQ (reference sequence). The CDR3 has 13 amino acids. Written as DNA, the CDR3 is TGTGCCAGCAGCTTAGACGGCCAAGAGACCCAGTACTTC. Translated: CASSLDGQETQYF.

The gene calls are TRBV18 and TRBJ1-2; D gene uncertain. The CDR3 consists of 14 residues. From germline, CDR1 is KGHSH and CDR2 LQKENI. V dropped 3 bases and J dropped 6 bases, with 14 bases sitting between them. For the CDR3, the DNA is TGTGCCAGCTCACCCTCCTCGGTGGCGGATGGCTACACCTTC. This sequence encodes CASSPSSVADGYTF.

V and J are TRBV5-4 and TRBJ2-3; D possibly corresponds to TRBD2 (5 bases). V lost 5 bases and J lost 0, with 13 bases in between. Germline V gives CDR1 SGHNT, CDR2 YYREEE (reference sequence). This CDR3 has 15 residues. CDR3 region: CASRRDVQSTDTQYF. CDR3 nucleotide sequence: TGTGCCAGCAGACGGGATGTTCAAAGCACAGATACGCAGTATTTT. The full variable domain, its missing parts supplied by reference TRBV5-4 and TRBJ2-3, is ETGVTQSPTHLIKTRGQQVTLRCSSQSGHNTVSWYQQALGQGPQFIFQYYREEENGRGNFPPRFSGLQFPNYSSELNVNALELDDSALYLCASRRDVQSTDTQYFGPGTRLTVL.

The chain joins TRBV5-1 to TRBJ2-7, with 12 bases aligning to TRBD2. This CDR3 is 14 amino acids long. Looked up from germline, CDR1 is SGHRS and CDR2 is YFSETQ. V shed 5 bases and J 6 bases; nucleotides not matched to a gene: 6. CDR3 loop: CASRSLAGGSEQYF. The DNA for the CDR3 is TGCGCCAGCAGATCGCTAGCGGGGGGGTCCGAGCAGTACTTC.

The chain is built from TRBV18 and TRBJ2-2; D is unresolved. Germline loops: CDR1 KGHSH, CDR2 LQKENI. V gave up 2 bases and J gave up 0 bases, with 7 bases separating them. This CDR3 spans 15 amino acids. The DNA for the CDR3 is TGTGCCAGCTCACCAGTAGTAGCGAACACCGGGGAGCTGTTTTTT. Translated, it gives CASSPVVANTGELFF. The complete variable domain, with remaining parts taken from reference TRBV18 and TRBJ2-2, reads NAGVMQNPRHLVRRRGQEARLRCSPMKGHSHVYWYRQLPEEGLKFMVYLQKENIIDESGMPKERFSAEFPKEGPSILRIQQVVRGDSAAYFCASSPVVANTGELFFGEGSRLTVL.

This clone was seen a handful of times. The chain carries TRBV7-9 and TRBJ1-4; no reliable D call. Germline lookup yields CDR1 SEHNR and CDR2 FQNEAQ (reference sequence). The CDR3 is made up of 12 amino acids. With 2 bases removed from V and 15 bases from J, the gap between germline ends came to 13 bases. CDR3 in DNA: TGTGCCAGCAGCTTATCCGGGATCGAGGTGTTTTTT. It codes for CASSLSGIEVFF.

The chain links TRBV27 to TRBJ1-1, with TRBD1 matching over 9 bases. V shed 8 bases and J 4 bases; nucleotides not matched to a gene: 11. The CDR3 totals 15 residues. Germline V lookup: CDR1 MNHEY, CDR2 SMNVEV (reference sequence). The CDR3 spells CASQSDRGESTEAFF. The CDR3 DNA is TGTGCCAGCCAATCCGACAGGGGGGAGAGCACTGAAGCTTTCTTT.

The chain combines TRBV4-1 with TRBJ2-1, with D possibly being TRBD2 (6 bases). The CDR3 runs to 13 residues. Germline CDR1 reads MGHRA; CDR2 reads YSYEKL. With 5 bases removed from V and 8 bases from J, the gap between germline ends came to 13 bases. CDR3 in DNA: TGCGCCAGCAGCAGACGAGGGGAGGATGAGCAGTTCTTC. Translated, it gives CASSRRGEDEQFF.

The V and J genes are TRBV14 and TRBJ1-2, with 8 bases identical to TRBD1. The germline CDR1 and CDR2 sequences are SGHDN and FVKESK. V was pared by 0 bases and J by 7 bases, with 4 bases of the junction left unmatched. The CDR3 spans 14 residues. This chain's CDR3 is CASSQELQGVGYTF. DNA of the CDR3: TGTGCCAGCAGCCAAGAACTACAGGGGGTTGGCTACACCTTC.

The chain has TRBV27 and TRBJ1-2, with unresolved D. Germline V gene lookup returns CDR1 MNHEY and CDR2 SMNVEV (reference sequence). V gave up 3 bases and J gave up 4 bases, with 12 bases separating them. The CDR3 runs 14 residues. The CDR3 spells CASSFLEPGYGYTF. CDR3 sequence (DNA): TGTGCCAGCAGTTTTTTGGAGCCGGGCTATGGCTACACCTTC.

The chain combines TRBV7-2 with TRBJ2-7; unclear D gene. CDR1 is SGHTA and CDR2 is FQGNSA in the germline V gene. The CDR3 covers 13 residues. Trimming removed 2 bases at V and 2 bases at J, with 7 bases between. In DNA, the CDR3 is TGTGCCAGCAGCTTACGCGGAACCTACGAGCAGTACTTC. This gives the protein CASSLRGTYEQYF.

This chain links TRBV5-6 with TRBJ1-5; D possibly corresponds to TRBD1 (6 bases). With 4 bases removed from V and 4 bases from J, the gap between germline ends came to 15 bases. The CDR3 runs to 15 residues. The germline V gene encodes CDR1 SGHDT and CDR2 YYEEEE. CDR3 DNA: TGTGCCAGCAGCCTTCAGGGGTTGGGGAATCAGCCCCAGCATTTT. It specifies CASSLQGLGNQPQHF.

The chain has TRBV18 and TRBJ2-3; D call uncertain. The CDR3 totals 13 residues. The V gene's germline CDR1 is KGHSH and CDR2 LQKENI. The germline V and J ends were trimmed by 3 bases and 0 bases, with 4 bases remaining between them. The CDR3 here is CASSPSSTDTQYF. CDR3 coding DNA: TGTGCCAGCTCACCCTCTAGCACAGATACGCAGTATTTT.

The genes are TRBV19 and TRBJ2-6; maybe TRBD1 (5 bases). The CDR3 consists of 15 residues. Germline V gives CDR1 LNHDA, CDR2 SQIVND (reference sequence). V was clipped by 4 bases and J by 1 base, with 8 bases between them. The CDR3 region has the DNA TGTGCCAGTAGTACCAGACAGTCTGGGGCCAACGTCCTGACTTTC. It is translated as CASSTRQSGANVLTF.

V usage is TRBV6-1 and J usage is TRBJ2-5, with D hard to call. Trimming removed 4 bases from V and 2 bases from J, with 14 bases in between. CDR3 length: 15 residues. Germline lookup yields CDR1 MNHNS and CDR2 SASEGT. CDR3: CASSVQLGSQETQYF. CDR3 DNA: TGTGCCAGCAGTGTCCAACTCGGGTCGCAAGAGACCCAGTACTTC.

This chain joins TRBV30 and TRBJ2-7, with TRBD1 matching 8 bases. The germline gives CDR1 GTSNPN, CDR2 SVGIG (reference sequence). V was clipped by 5 bases and J by 0 bases; unmatched bases: 15. This CDR3 comprises 17 residues. The chain's CDR3 is CAWGGGQGVWSSYEQYF. CDR3 DNA: TGTGCCTGGGGTGGAGGACAGGGAGTCTGGAGCTCCTACGAGCAGTACTTC.

The rearrangement links TRBV28 to TRBJ1-2, with unresolved D. V was trimmed by 5 bases and J by 4 bases, leaving 11 bases between them. There are 13 residues in the CDR3. Germline V lookup: CDR1 MDHEN, CDR2 SYDVKM. CDR3 sequence: CASSKVGRYGYTF. Here the CDR3 DNA reads TGTGCCAGCAGTAAAGTCGGTCGCTATGGCTACACCTTC.

The gene calls are TRBV6-1 and TRBJ2-7, with a weak D call TRBD2 (5 bases). The CDR3 length is 13 residues. Germline V gene data show CDR1 as MNHNS and CDR2 as SASEGT. V dropped 4 bases and J dropped 0 bases, with 7 bases sitting between them. CDR3 in amino acids: CASSGGSSYEQYF. CDR3 nucleotide sequence: TGTGCCAGCAGTGGAGGGAGCTCCTACGAGCAGTACTTC.

This chain connects TRBV15 to TRBJ2-1; 11 nucleotides match TRBD2. Germline trimming cut 0 bases from V and 4 bases from J; bases unmatched to any gene: 17. The CDR3 covers 21 residues. Germline-derived CDR1 and CDR2 are LNHNV and YYDKDF (reference sequence). The CDR3 DNA reads as TGTGCCACCAGCAGAGATCCCCCCGGGACTAGCGGAGGGGTGGGTTACAATGAGCAGTTCTTC. Amino acids: CATSRDPPGTSGGVGYNEQFF.

The rearrangement uses TRBV6-4 and TRBJ1-2; no definite D call. This CDR3 spans 14 amino acids. Germline CDR1 and CDR2: MRHNA and SNTAGT. Trimming took off 2 bases at V and 4 bases at J, with 11 bases between the two ends. CDR3 region: CASSDKQRTYGYTF. CDR3 DNA sequence: TGTGCCAGCAGTGACAAACAGCGGACCTATGGCTACACCTTC.

The chain recombines TRBV7-2 with TRBJ1-2, with 8 positions matching TRBD1. The CDR3 is made up of 17 amino acids. V lost 4 bases, J lost 5 bases, and 15 bases stayed unmatched. The germline V gene has CDR1 SGHTA and CDR2 FQGNSA. This CDR3 is CASSSPASKGTGYGYTF. The CDR3 DNA reads as TGTGCCAGCAGCTCCCCTGCGTCCAAGGGGACAGGATATGGCTACACCTTC.

The gene calls are TRBV28 and TRBJ1-3; 7 positions agree with TRBD1. The germline CDR1 and CDR2 sequences are MDHEN and SYDVKM. The V gene end was trimmed by 7 bases and the J gene end by 0 bases; junction bases not matched to a gene: 9. The CDR3 covers 16 residues. The CDR3 sequence is CASTSTGEGSGNTIYF. The CDR3 DNA follows: TGTGCCAGCACCAGTACAGGGGAAGGCTCTGGAAACACCATATATTTT.